One and the same sample provided the 14 T cell receptor beta chains below, sequenced in a study of beta chain features in type 1 diabetes. Isolated RNA was reverse transcribed in full, so expressed TCRB transcripts were sequenced. Method: immunoSEQ multiplex PCR; TCRdb's copy keeps in-frame clones and lacks some. The sample records 500,000 to 700,000 clones, roughly a sixth being singletons. Material for sequencing was naive CD4+ T cells from blood. The source of these receptors is a man between 18 and 29 years old in good health.

This clone has just a few counts. The rearrangement links TRBV14 to TRBJ2-5, with 8 bases that match TRBD2. The CDR3 sequence is 14 residues long. V lost 4 bases, J lost 4 bases, and 5 bases stayed unmatched. Germline V gives CDR1 SGHDN, CDR2 FVKESK. The CDR3 protein is CASSLTGRVETQYF. The CDR3 DNA follows: TGTGCCAGCAGCCTCACCGGGAGGGTAGAGACCCAGTACTTC. Full variable domain (remainder filled in from reference TRBV14 and TRBJ2-5): EAGVTQFPSHSVIEKGQTVTLRCDPISGHDNLYWYRRVMGKEIKFLLHFVKESKQDESGMPNNRFLAERTGGTYSTLKVQPAELEDSGVYFCASSLTGRVETQYFGPGTRLLVL.

The rearrangement joins TRBV7-2 to TRBJ2-7; unclear D gene. There are 14 residues in the CDR3. CDR1 is SGHTA and CDR2 is FQGNSA in the germline V gene. V lost 5 bases to trimming and J lost 3 bases, with 14 bases between them. The CDR3 DNA reads as TGTGCCAGCAGCCCTCGACAAGTACGCTACGAGCAGTACTTC. Protein sequence: CASSPRQVRYEQYF.

This chain joins TRBV7-8 and TRBJ2-3, with D maybe TRBD2 (6 bases). In germline, CDR1 is SGHVS, CDR2 FQNEAQ. Trimming stripped 2 bases from V and 1 base from J, with 19 bases between. The CDR3 contains 18 residues. CDR3 residues: CASSLRTQRAGGTDTQYF. The CDR3 nucleotides are TGTGCCAGCAGCTTAAGGACGCAGCGGGCCGGAGGCACAGATACGCAGTATTTT.

The J gene is TRBJ2-7, the V gene TRBV5-4, with TRBD1 identical over 8 bases. Trimming removed 5 bases from V and 7 bases from J; junction bases left unmatched: 11. The CDR3 has 14 amino acids. The germline CDR1 and CDR2 sequences are SGHNT and YYREEE (reference sequence). This chain's CDR3 is CASRADRVTWEQYF. CDR3 coding DNA: TGTGCCAGCAGAGCGGACAGGGTAACGTGGGAGCAGTACTTC.

Only a few counts were recorded for this clone. This chain connects TRBV13 to TRBJ1-6, with 8 bases fitting TRBD1. Germline loops: CDR1 PRHDT, CDR2 FYEKMQ (reference sequence). V dropped 5 bases and J dropped 6; count of bases not matched to a gene: 6. The CDR3 sequence is 15 residues long. This CDR3 reads CASSAWTGINSPLHF. Written as DNA, the CDR3 is TGTGCCAGCAGCGCGTGGACAGGGATTAATTCACCCCTCCACTTT.

The chain carries TRBV30 and TRBJ1-6; maybe TRBD1 (5 bases). V was clipped by 0 bases and J by 7 bases, with 10 bases between them. Germline V CDR1 and CDR2: GTSNPN, SVGIG (reference sequence). The length of the CDR3 is 14 residues. In DNA, the CDR3 is TGTGCCTGGAGTGTTGGGTGGGGGAATTCACCCCTCCACTTT. This gives the protein CAWSVGWGNSPLHF.

Written as DNA, the CDR3 is TGTGCCAGCAGCTTGGTGCCTTCTGAGCAGTTCTTC. The encoded protein is CASSLVPSEQFF. This chain links TRBV7-9 with TRBJ2-1; unclear D gene. There are 12 residues in the CDR3. With 3 bases removed from V and 9 bases from J, the gap between germline ends came to 9 bases. The germline V gene has CDR1 SEHNR and CDR2 FQNEAQ (reference sequence).

The chain employs TRBV18 and TRBJ2-7; perhaps D is TRBD1 or TRBD2 (5 bases each). CDR3 length equals 15 residues. V lost 2 bases and J lost 0, with 11 bases in between. Germline V gene lookup returns CDR1 KGHSH and CDR2 LQKENI. The DNA for the CDR3 is TGTGCCAGCTCACCATCATGGGACGGCTCCTACGAGCAGTACTTC. Translating it yields CASSPSWDGSYEQYF. Filled out from reference TRBV18 and TRBJ2-7, the complete variable domain reads NAGVMQNPRHLVRRRGQEARLRCSPMKGHSHVYWYRQLPEEGLKFMVYLQKENIIDESGMPKERFSAEFPKEGPSILRIQQVVRGDSAAYFCASSPSWDGSYEQYFGPGTRLTVT.

The chain uses TRBV18 and TRBJ1-4, with D hard to call. This CDR3 comprises 15 residues. Trimming cost V 3 bases and J 0 bases, with 8 bases left between them. Germline loops: CDR1 KGHSH, CDR2 LQKENI. This CDR3 reads CASSPDLTTNEKLFF. CDR3 DNA: TGTGCCAGCTCACCCGATTTAACAACTAATGAAAAACTGTTTTTT.

Regarding this clone: An end of the junction differs from the germline gene, which may be a read error. This chain links TRBV5-1 with TRBJ1-5; no reliable D call. The germline gives CDR1 SGHRS, CDR2 YFSETQ. The CDR3 spans 14 residues. CDR3 residues: CASSLEGGNQAQHF. In DNA, the CDR3 is TGCGCCAGCAGCTTGGAAGGCGGGAATCAGGCCCAGCATTTT.

The V and J genes are TRBV11-2 and TRBJ2-1, with 8 positions matching TRBD2. Germline CDR1 reads SGHAT; CDR2 reads FQNNGV. The CDR3 spans 16 residues. With 6 bases clipped from V and 0 bases from J, the junction kept 7 bases outside the gene matches. The CDR3 is CASRPLAGPSYNEQFF. The CDR3 bases are TGTGCCAGCAGACCCTTAGCGGGGCCCTCCTACAATGAGCAGTTCTTC.

This clone was observed a handful of times. Other DNA sequences in this specimen translate into the identical CDR3. This chain uses TRBV30 with TRBJ1-5; D gene uncertain. CDR1 and CDR2 from the germline V gene are GTSNPN and SVGIG (reference sequence). This CDR3 comprises 14 residues. V was shortened by 0 bases and J by 3 bases, with 9 bases between the two germline ends. The CDR3: CAWSVRQSNQPQHF. Here the CDR3 DNA reads TGTGCCTGGAGTGTACGTCAGTCCAATCAGCCCCAGCATTTT.

The chain combines TRBV5-1 with TRBJ1-4; D unclear. V was cut by 0 bases and J by 3 bases, with 9 bases left in between. Per germline, CDR1 SGHRS and CDR2 YFSETQ. The CDR3 is 15 residues long. CDR3 DNA sequence: TGCGCCAGCAGCTTGGAGCAGCGGCCTAATGAAAAACTGTTTTTT. This sequence encodes CASSLEQRPNEKLFF.

This clone was counted between two and nine times. This CDR3 reads CASSVLAGGNTGELFF. The CDR3 bases are TGTGCCAGCAGCGTTCTAGCGGGAGGTAACACCGGGGAGCTGTTTTTT. The chain links TRBV9 to TRBJ2-2, with 11 bases fitting TRBD2. The J segment lost 2 bases and the V segment lost 2 bases, leaving 2 bases of the junction unmatched. In germline, CDR1 is SGDLS, CDR2 YYNGEE. CDR3 length: 16 amino acids. The full variable domain, rest sourced from reference TRBV9 and TRBJ2-2, is DSGVTQTPKHLITATGQRVTLRCSPRSGDLSVYWYQQSLDQGLQFLIQYYNGEERAKGNILERFSAQQFPDLHSELNLSSLELGDSALYFCASSVLAGGNTGELFFGEGSRLTVL.